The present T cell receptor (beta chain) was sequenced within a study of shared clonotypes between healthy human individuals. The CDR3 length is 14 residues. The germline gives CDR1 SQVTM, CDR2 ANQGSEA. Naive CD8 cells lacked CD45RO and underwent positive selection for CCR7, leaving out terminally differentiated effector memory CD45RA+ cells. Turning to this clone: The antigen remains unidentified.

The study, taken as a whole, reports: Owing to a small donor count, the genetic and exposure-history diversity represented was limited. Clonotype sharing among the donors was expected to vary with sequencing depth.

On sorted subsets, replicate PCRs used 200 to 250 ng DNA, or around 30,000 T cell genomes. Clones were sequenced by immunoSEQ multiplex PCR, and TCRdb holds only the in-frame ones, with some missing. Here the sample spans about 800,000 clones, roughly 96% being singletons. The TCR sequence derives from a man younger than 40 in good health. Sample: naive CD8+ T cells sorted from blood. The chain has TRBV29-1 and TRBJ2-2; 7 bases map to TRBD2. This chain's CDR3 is CSVLAERYTGELFF. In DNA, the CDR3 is TGCAGTGTCCTAGCGGAGCGATACACCGGGGAGCTGTTTTTT.